The 2 T cell receptor beta chains below were found in one sample sequenced in a study of identical twins. TCRdb reanalysed the 5' RACE reads using MiXCR and keeps one entry per CDR3 protein. The table includes 150,000 or so distinct CDR3 sequences, 3% to 4.5% detected once. Sequencing input: memory T cells sorted from blood. These TCRs come from a man between 18 and 35 years old in good health.

This clonotype was recorded many times. The genes are TRBV4-1 and TRBJ2-3; 8 positions match TRBD1. The length of the CDR3 is 17 residues. J lost 6 bases, V lost 0 bases, and 11 bases had no gene match. Germline V gene data show CDR1 as MGHRA and CDR2 as YSYEKL. The CDR3 DNA follows: TGCGCCAGCAGCCAAGAAGTGGGGACAGGTTGGATGGATACGCAGTATTTT. It encodes CASSQEVGTGWMDTQYF.

This clonotype has a handful of counts. The genes are TRBV7-2 and TRBJ2-7; D unclear. This CDR3 spans 12 amino acids. Germline CDR1 SGHTA, CDR2 FQGNSA. Trimming stripped 0 bases from V and 4 bases from J, with 4 bases between. This chain's CDR3 is CASSLAPYEQYF. CDR3 sequence (DNA): TGTGCCAGCAGCTTAGCCCCTTACGAGCAGTACTTC.